A single sample gave rise to the 2 T cell receptor beta chains below, sequenced in a study of T cell responses to AZD1222 COVID-19 vaccine (dated by TCRdb to about 2021). Library prep was done by the immunoSEQ multiplex PCR assay. Drawn from immuneACCESS, this table holds only the in-frame rearrangements with V and J called that TCRdb kept. Clones are partly lost; checked studies trace under half to an unresolved V gene and leave the rest unexplained. The sample yields some 150,000 clones; 90% to 95% were counted once. The ten most abundant clones make up around 1.3% of the sample. The time point label of this sample denotes: baseline before first vaccination. Sequencing used peripheral blood, obtained on day 0 of AZD1222 vaccination. Receptor source: an adult in good health.

The V and J genes are TRBV5-1 and TRBJ2-2; TRBD1 matches at 8 bases. Germline-derived CDR1 and CDR2 are SGHRS and YFSETQ. The ends lost 1 base at V and 0 bases at J; junction bases unmatched: 8. The CDR3 is made up of 18 amino acids. The CDR3 spells CASSLTAGGKTNTGELFF. CDR3 in DNA: TGCGCCAGCAGCTTGACGGCAGGGGGCAAAACGAACACCGGGGAGCTGTTTTTT.

The J gene is TRBJ1-1, the V gene TRBV7-9; tentative D call: TRBD1 (5 bases). CDR1 and CDR2 from the germline V gene are SEHNR and FQNEAQ (reference sequence). V gave up 3 bases and J gave up 5 bases, with 19 bases separating them. This CDR3 comprises 16 residues. This CDR3 reads CASSFPTAQVSTEAFF. For the CDR3, the DNA is TGTGCCAGCAGCTTCCCGACAGCCCAGGTCTCGACTGAAGCTTTCTTT.